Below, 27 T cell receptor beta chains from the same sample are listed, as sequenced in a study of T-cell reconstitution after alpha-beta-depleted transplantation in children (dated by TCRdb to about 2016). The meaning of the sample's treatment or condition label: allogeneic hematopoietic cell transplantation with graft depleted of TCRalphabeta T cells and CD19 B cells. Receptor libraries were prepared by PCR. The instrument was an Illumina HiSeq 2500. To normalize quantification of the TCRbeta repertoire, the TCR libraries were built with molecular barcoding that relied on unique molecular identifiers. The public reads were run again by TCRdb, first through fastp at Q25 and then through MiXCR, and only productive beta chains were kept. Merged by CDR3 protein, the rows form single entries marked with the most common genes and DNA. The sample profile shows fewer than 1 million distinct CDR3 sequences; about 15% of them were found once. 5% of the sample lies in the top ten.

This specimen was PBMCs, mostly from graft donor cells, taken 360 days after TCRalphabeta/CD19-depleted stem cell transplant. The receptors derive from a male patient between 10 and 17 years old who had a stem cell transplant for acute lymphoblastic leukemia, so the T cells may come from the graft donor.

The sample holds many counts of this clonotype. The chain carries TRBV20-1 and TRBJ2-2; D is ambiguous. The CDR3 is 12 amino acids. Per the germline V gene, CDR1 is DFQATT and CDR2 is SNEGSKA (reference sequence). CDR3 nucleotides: TGCAGCGCCGGCCAAAACACCGGGGAGCTGTTTTTT. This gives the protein CSAGQNTGELFF.

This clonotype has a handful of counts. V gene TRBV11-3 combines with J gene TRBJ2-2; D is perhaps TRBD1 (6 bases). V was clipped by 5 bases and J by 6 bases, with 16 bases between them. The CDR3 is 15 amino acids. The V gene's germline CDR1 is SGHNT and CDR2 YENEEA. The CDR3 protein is CASSPLDEGAGELFF. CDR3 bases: TGTGCCAGCAGCCCTCTGGACGAGGGGGCCGGGGAGCTGTTTTTT.

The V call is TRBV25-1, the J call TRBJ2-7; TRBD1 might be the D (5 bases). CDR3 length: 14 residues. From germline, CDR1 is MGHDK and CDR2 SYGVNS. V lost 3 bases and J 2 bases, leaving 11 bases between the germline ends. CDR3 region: CASSEDGHPYEQYF. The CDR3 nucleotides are TGTGCCAGCAGTGAGGACGGACACCCCTACGAGCAGTACTTC.

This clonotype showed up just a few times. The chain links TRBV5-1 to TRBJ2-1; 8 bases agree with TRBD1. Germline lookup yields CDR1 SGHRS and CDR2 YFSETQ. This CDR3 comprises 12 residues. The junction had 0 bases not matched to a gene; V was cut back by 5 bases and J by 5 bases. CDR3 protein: CASRTGDNEQFF. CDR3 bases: TGCGCCAGCAGGACAGGGGACAATGAGCAGTTCTTC.

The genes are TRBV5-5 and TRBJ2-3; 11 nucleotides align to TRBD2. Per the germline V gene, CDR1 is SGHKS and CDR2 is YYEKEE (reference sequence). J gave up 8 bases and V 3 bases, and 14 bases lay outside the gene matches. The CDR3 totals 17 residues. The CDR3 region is CASSSTEVAGGLSTQYF. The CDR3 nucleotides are TGTGCCAGCAGCTCCACAGAGGTAGCGGGAGGGCTCTCTACGCAGTATTTT. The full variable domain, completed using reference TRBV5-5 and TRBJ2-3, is DAGVTQSPTHLIKTRGQQVTLRCSPISGHKSVSWYQQVLGQGPQFIFQYYEKEERGRGNFPDRFSARQFPNYSSELNVNALLLGDSALYLCASSSTEVAGGLSTQYFGPGTRLTVL.

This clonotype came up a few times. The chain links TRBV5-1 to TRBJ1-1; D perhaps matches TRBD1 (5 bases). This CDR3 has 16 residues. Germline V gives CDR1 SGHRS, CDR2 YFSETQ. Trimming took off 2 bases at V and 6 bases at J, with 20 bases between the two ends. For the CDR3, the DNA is TGCGCCAGCAGCTTTATCCCGGGACGGGAGATGGCTGAAGCTTTCTTT. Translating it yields CASSFIPGREMAEAFF.

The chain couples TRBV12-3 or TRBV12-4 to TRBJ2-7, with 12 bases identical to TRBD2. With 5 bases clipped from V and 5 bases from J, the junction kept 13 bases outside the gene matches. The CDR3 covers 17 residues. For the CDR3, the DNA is TGTGCCAGCAGTCCCCTTAGACTAGCGGGAGTGCTTGACGAGCAGTACTTC. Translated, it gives CASSPLRLAGVLDEQYF.

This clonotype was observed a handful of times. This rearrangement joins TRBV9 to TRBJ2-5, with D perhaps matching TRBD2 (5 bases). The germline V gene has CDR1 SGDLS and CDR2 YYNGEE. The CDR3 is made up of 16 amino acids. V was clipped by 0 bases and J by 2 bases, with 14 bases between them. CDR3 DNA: TGTGCCAGCAGCGTAGCTACTAGATCCCTTCAAGAGACCCAGTACTTC. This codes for CASSVATRSLQETQYF.

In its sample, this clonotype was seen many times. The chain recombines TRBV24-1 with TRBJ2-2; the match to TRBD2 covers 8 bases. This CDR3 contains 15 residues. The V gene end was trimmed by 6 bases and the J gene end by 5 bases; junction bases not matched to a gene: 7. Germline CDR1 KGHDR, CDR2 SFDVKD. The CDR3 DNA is TGTGCCACCAGTCCGAGCGGGAGAAGTACCGGGGAGCTGTTTTTT. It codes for CATSPSGRSTGELFF.

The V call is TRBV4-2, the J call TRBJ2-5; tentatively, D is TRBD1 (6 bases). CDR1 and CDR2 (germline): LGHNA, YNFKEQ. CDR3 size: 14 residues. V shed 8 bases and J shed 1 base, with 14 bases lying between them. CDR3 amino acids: CASGPGDLQETQYF. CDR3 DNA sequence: TGTGCCAGCGGGCCAGGGGACCTCCAAGAGACCCAGTACTTC.

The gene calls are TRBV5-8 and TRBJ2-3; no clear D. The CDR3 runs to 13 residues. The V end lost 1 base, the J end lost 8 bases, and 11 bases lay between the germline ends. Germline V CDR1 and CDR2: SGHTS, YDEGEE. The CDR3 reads CASSLWARGTQYF. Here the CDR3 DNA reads TGTGCCAGCAGCTTGTGGGCTCGAGGTACGCAGTATTTT.

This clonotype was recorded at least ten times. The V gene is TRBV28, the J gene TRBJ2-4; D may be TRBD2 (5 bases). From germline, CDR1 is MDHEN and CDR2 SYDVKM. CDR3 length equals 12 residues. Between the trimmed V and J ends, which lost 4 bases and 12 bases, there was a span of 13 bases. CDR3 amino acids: CASSSPGLGQYF. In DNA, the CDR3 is TGTGCCAGCAGTTCCCCCGGACTCGGTCAGTACTTC.

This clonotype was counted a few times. The CDR3, as DNA: TGTGCCAGCAGCGTAGCACCCCCAGGCCGGAGCACAGATACGCAGTATTTT. Translating it yields CASSVAPPGRSTDTQYF. The J gene is TRBJ2-3, the V gene TRBV9; D not resolved. The germline gives CDR1 SGDLS, CDR2 YYNGEE. V lost 0 bases and J 0 bases, leaving 14 bases between the germline ends. This CDR3 spans 17 amino acids. Combining the CDR3 with reference TRBV9 and TRBJ2-3 gives the whole variable domain DSGVTQTPKHLITATGQRVTLRCSPRSGDLSVYWYQQSLDQGLQFLIQYYNGEERAKGNILERFSAQQFPDLHSELNLSSLELGDSALYFCASSVAPPGRSTDTQYFGPGTRLTVL.

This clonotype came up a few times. This CDR3 reads CASSLFSGGGSKTQYF. DNA for the CDR3: TGCGCCAGCAGCTTGTTTTCGGGAGGAGGGTCAAAGACCCAGTACTTC. The chain links TRBV5-1 to TRBJ2-5, with TRBD2 matching over 7 bases. Germline assignment: CDR1 SGHRS and CDR2 YFSETQ. V trimming: 1 base; J trimming: 6 bases; junction bases outside the gene matches: 12. The CDR3 runs 16 residues.

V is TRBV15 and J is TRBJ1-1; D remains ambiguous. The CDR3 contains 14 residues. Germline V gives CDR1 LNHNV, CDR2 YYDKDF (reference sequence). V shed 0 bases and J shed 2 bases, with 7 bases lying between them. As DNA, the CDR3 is TGTGCCACCAGCAGAGATTCTAGTAACACTGAAGCTTTCTTT. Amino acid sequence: CATSRDSSNTEAFF.

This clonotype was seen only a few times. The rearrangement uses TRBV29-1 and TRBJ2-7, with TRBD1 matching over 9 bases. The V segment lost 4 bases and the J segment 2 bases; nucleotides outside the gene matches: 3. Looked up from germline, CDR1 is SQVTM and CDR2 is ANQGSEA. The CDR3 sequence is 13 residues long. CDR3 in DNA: TGCAGCGTTGTGGGGACAGGGACCTACGAGCAGTACTTC. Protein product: CSVVGTGTYEQYF.

CDR3 in amino acids: CASGDRGYTIYF. In nucleotides, the CDR3 is TGTGCCAGCGGGGACAGGGGGTACACCATATATTTT. The chain recombines TRBV27 with TRBJ1-3; 11 nucleotides align to TRBD1. The CDR3 extends over 12 amino acids. V was clipped by 8 bases and J by 8 bases; unmatched bases: 2. Germline-derived CDR1 and CDR2 are MNHEY and SMNVEV (reference sequence).

This chain's CDR3 is CATSRETPFGVGETQYF. The CDR3 DNA reads as TGTGCCACCAGCAGAGAAACTCCCTTCGGGGTAGGAGAGACCCAGTACTTC. The chain carries TRBV15 and TRBJ2-5; D is perhaps TRBD2 (5 bases). V shed 0 bases and J shed 4 bases, with 18 bases lying between them. Germline CDR1 LNHNV, CDR2 YYDKDF (reference sequence). This CDR3 region has 17 residues.

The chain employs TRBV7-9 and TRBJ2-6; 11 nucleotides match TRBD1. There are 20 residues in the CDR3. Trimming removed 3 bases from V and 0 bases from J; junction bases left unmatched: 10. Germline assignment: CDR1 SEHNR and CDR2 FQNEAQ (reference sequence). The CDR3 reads CASSFRTGGRLRSGANVLTF. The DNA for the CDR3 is TGTGCCAGCAGCTTTAGGACAGGGGGCAGATTGCGCTCTGGGGCCAACGTCCTGACTTTC.

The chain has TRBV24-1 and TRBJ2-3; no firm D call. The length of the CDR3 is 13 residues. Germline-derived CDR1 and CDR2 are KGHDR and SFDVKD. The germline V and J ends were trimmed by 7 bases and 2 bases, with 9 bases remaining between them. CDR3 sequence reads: CATRRTHTDTQYF. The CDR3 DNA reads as TGTGCCACCAGGAGGACGCACACAGATACGCAGTATTTT.

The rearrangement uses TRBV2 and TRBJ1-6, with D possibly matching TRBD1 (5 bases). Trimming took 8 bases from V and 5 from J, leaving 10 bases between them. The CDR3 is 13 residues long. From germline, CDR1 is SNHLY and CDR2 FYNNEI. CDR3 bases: TGTGCCAGCGGGACGGAGAATAATTCACCCCTCCACTTT. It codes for CASGTENNSPLHF.

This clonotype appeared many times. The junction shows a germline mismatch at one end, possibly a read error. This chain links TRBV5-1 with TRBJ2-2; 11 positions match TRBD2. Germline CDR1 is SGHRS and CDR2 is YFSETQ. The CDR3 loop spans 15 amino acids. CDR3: CASSLAGGNTGELFF. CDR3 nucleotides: TGTGCCAGCAGCCTAGCGGGAGGGAACACCGGGGAGCTGTTTTTT.

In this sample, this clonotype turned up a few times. CDR3 coding DNA: TGTGCCAGCACTCGACAGGGGAACACTGAAGCTTTCTTT. It yields the protein CASTRQGNTEAFF. The chain combines TRBV3-1 with TRBJ1-1, with 7 nucleotides matching TRBD1. Per germline, CDR1 LGHDT and CDR2 YNNKEL (reference sequence). The junction had 3 bases not matched to a gene; V was cut back by 7 bases and J by 1 base. This CDR3 has 13 amino acids.

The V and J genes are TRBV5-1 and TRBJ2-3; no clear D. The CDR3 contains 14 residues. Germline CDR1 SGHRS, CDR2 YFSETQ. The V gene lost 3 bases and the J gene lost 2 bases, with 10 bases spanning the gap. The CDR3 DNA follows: TGCGCCAGCAGCTCCTGTCTTAACACAGATACGCAGTATTTT. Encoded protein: CASSSCLNTDTQYF.

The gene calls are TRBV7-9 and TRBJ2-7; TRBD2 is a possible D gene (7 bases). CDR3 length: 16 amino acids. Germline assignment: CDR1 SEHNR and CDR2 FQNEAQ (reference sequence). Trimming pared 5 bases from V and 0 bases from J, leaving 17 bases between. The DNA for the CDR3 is TGTGCCAGCAGCCCGGGGGCGGGGGCAGGCTCCTACGAGCAGTACTTC. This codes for CASSPGAGAGSYEQYF.

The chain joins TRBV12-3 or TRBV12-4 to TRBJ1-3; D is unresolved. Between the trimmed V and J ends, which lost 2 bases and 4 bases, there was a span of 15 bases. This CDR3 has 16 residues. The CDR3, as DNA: TGTGCCAGCAGTTTAACAAGGTCTCGACCCGGAAACACCATATATTTT. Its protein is CASSLTRSRPGNTIYF.

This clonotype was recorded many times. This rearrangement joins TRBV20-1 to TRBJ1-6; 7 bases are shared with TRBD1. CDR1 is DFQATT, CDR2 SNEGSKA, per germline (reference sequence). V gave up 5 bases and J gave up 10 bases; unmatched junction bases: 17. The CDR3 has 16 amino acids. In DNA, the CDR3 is TGCAGTGCTTCGGTCGTGGGCACAGGGGTCAGATCACCCCTCCACTTT. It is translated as CSASVVGTGVRSPLHF.